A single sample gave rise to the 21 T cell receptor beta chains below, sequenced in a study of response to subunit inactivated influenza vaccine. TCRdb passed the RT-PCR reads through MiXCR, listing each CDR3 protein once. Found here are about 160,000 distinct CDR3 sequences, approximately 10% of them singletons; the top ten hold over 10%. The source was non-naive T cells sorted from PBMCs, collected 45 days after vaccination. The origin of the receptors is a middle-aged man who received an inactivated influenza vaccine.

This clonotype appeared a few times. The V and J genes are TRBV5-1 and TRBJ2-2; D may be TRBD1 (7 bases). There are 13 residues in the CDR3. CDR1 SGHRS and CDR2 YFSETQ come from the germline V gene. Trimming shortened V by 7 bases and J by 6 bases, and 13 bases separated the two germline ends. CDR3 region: CASFQGGAGELFF. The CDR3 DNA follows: TGCGCCAGCTTCCAGGGGGGCGCCGGGGAGCTGTTTTTT.

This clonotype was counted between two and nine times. The CDR3 reads CASSQQGQGTEAFF. CDR3 bases: TGTGCCAGCAGCCAACAGGGCCAGGGCACTGAAGCTTTCTTT. This chain joins TRBV3-1 and TRBJ1-1, with D perhaps matching TRBD1 (5 bases). Trimming cost V 2 bases and J 4 bases, with 11 bases left between them. CDR1 and CDR2 from the germline V gene are LGHDT and YNNKEL (reference sequence). The length of the CDR3 is 14 residues.

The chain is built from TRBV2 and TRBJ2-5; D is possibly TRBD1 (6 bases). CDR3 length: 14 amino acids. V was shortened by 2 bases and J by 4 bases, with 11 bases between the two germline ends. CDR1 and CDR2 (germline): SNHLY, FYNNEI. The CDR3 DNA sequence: TGTGCCAGCAGTGAATTCACAGGGATAGAGACCCAGTACTTC. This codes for CASSEFTGIETQYF.

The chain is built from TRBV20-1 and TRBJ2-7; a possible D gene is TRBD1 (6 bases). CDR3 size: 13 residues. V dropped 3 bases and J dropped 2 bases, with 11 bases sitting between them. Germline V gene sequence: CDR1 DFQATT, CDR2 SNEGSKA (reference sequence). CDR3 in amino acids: CSARKTGPYEQYF. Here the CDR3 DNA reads TGCAGTGCTAGGAAGACAGGACCCTACGAGCAGTACTTC.

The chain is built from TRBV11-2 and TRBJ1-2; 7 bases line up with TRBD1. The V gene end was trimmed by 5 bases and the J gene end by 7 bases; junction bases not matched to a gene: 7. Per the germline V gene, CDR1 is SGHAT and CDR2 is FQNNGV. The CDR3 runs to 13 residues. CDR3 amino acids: CASSPGTVGGYTF. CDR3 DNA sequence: TGTGCCAGCAGCCCCGGGACAGTAGGTGGCTACACCTTC.

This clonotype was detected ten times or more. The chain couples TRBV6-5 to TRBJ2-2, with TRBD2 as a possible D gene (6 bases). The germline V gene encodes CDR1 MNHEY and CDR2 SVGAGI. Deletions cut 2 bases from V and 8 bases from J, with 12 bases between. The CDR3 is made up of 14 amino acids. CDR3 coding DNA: TGTGCCAGCAGTTACCTCCCTGGGGGGGGGGAGCTGTTTTTT. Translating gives CASSYLPGGGELFF.

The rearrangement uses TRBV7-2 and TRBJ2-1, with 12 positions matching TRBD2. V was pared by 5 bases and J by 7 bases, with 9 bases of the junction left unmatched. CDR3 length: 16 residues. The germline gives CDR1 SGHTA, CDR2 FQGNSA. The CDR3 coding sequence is TGTGCCAGCAGCGTGACTAGCGGGAGCCTTGGAAATGAGCAGTTCTTC. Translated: CASSVTSGSLGNEQFF. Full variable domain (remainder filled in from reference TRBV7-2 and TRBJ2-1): GAGVSQSPSNKVTEKGKDVELRCDPISGHTALYWYRQSLGQGLEFLIYFQGNSAPDKSGLPSDRFSAERTGGSVSTLTIQRTQQEDSAVYLCASSVTSGSLGNEQFFGPGTRLTVL.

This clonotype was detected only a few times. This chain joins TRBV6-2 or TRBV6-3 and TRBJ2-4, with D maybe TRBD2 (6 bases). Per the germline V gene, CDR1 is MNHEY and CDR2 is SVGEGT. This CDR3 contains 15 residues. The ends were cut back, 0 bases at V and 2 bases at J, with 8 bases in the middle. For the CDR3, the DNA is TGTGCCAGCAGTTACTCGGGACTTACCAAAAACATTCAGTACTTC. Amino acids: CASSYSGLTKNIQYF.

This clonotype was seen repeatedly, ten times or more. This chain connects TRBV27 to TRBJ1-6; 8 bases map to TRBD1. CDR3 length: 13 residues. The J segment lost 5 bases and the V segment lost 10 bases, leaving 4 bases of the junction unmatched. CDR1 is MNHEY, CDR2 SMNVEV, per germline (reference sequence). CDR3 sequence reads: CATTGGNNSPLHF. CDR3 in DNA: TGTGCCACCACAGGGGGGAATAATTCACCCCTCCACTTT.

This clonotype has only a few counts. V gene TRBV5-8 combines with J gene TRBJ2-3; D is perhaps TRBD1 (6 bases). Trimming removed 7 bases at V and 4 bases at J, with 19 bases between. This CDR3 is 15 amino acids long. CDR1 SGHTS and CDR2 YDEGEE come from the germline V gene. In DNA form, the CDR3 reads TGTGCCAGCCGGAAGACAGGCTATACGGCAGATACGCAGTATTTT. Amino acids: CASRKTGYTADTQYF.

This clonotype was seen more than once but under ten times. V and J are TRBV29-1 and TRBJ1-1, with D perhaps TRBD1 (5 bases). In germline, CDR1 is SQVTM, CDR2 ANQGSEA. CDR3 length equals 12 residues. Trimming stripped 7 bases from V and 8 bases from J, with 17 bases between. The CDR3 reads CSAKGGADEAFF. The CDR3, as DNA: TGCAGCGCAAAAGGTGGGGCAGACGAAGCTTTCTTT.

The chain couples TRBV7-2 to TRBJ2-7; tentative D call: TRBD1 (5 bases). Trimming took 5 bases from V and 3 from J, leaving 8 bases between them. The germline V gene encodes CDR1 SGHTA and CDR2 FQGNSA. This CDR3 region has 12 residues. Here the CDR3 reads CASSVRDYEQYF. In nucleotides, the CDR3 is TGTGCCAGCAGCGTCAGGGACTACGAGCAGTACTTC.

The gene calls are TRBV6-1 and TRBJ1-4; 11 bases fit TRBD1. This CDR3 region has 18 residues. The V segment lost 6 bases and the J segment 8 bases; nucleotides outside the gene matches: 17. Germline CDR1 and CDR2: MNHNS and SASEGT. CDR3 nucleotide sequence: TGTGCCAGCAGAGGAGGGACAGGGGGAAGGAGGAACGGGGAAAAACTGTTTTTT. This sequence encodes CASRGGTGGRRNGEKLFF.

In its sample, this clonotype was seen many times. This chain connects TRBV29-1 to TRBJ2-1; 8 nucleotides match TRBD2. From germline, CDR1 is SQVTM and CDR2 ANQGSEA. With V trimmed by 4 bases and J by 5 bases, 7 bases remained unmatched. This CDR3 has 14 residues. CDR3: CSVGAGGPNNEQFF. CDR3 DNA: TGCAGCGTTGGGGCGGGAGGACCCAACAATGAGCAGTTCTTC.

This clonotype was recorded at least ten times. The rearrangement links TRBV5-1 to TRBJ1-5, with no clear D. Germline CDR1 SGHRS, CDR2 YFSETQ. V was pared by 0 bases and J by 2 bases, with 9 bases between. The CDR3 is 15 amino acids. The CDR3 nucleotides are TGCGCCAGCAGCTTGGACGGGCTTGGCAATCAGCCCCAGCATTTT. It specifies CASSLDGLGNQPQHF.

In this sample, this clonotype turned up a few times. The CDR3 nucleotides read TGCGCCAGCAGCTTGGACTGGGCCGGGAGGGCTGAAGCTTTCTTT. Its translation: CASSLDWAGRAEAFF. The chain uses TRBV5-1 and TRBJ1-1; D remains unclear. The length of the CDR3 is 15 residues. The V end was cut by 0 bases, the J end by 6 bases, with 15 bases between. Germline loops: CDR1 SGHRS, CDR2 YFSETQ. The whole variable domain, filled in from reference TRBV5-1 and TRBJ1-1, reads KAGVTQTPRYLIKTRGQQVTLSCSPISGHRSVSWYQQTPGQGLQFLFEYFSETQRNKGNFPGRFSGRQFSNSRSEMNVSTLELGDSALYLCASSLDWAGRAEAFFGQGTRLTVV.

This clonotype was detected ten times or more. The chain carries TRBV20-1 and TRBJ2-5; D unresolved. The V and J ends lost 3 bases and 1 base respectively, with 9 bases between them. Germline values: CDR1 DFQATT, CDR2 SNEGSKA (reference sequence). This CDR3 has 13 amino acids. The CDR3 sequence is CSARRWIQETQYF. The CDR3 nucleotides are TGCAGTGCTAGGAGGTGGATCCAAGAGACCCAGTACTTC.

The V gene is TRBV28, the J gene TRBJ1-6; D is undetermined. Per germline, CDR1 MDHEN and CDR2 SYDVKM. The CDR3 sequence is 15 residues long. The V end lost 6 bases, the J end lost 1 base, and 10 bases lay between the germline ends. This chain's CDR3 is CASRVWESYNSPLHF. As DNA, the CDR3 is TGTGCCAGCAGAGTTTGGGAGTCCTATAATTCACCCCTCCACTTT.

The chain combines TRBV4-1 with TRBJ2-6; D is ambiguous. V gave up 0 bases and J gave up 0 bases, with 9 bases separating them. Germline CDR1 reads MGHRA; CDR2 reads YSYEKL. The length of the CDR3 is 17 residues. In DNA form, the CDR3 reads TGCGCCAGCAGCCAAGAAGGTACTTTCTCTGGGGCCAACGTCCTGACTTTC. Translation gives CASSQEGTFSGANVLTF.

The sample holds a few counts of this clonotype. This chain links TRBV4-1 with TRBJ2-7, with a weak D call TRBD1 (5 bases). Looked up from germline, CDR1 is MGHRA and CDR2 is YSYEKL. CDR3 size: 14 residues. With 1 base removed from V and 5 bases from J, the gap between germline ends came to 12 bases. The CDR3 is CASSQVVRANEQYF. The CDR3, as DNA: TGCGCCAGCAGCCAAGTCGTCAGGGCAAACGAGCAGTACTTC.

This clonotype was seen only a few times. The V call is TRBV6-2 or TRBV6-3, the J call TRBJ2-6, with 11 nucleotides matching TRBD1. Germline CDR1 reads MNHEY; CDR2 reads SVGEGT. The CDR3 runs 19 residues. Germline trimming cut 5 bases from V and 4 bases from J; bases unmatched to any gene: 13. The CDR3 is CASSLLSGTGGDGANVLTF. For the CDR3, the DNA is TGTGCCAGCAGTCTCTTATCCGGGACAGGGGGTGACGGGGCCAACGTCCTGACTTTC.